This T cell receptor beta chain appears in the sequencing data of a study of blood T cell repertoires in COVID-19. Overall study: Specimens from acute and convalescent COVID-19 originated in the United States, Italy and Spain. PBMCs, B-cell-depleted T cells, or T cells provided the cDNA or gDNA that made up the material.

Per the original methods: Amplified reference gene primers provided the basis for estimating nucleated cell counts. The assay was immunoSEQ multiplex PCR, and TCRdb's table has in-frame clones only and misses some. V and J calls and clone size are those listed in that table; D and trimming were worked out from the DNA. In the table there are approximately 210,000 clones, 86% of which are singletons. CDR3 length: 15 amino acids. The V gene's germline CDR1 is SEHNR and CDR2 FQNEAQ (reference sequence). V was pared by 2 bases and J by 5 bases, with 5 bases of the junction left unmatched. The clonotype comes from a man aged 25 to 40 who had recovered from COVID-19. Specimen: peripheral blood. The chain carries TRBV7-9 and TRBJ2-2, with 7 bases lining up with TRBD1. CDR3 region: CASSLITGETGELFF. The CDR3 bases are TGTGCCAGCAGCTTAATAACAGGGGAAACCGGGGAGCTGTTTTTT.